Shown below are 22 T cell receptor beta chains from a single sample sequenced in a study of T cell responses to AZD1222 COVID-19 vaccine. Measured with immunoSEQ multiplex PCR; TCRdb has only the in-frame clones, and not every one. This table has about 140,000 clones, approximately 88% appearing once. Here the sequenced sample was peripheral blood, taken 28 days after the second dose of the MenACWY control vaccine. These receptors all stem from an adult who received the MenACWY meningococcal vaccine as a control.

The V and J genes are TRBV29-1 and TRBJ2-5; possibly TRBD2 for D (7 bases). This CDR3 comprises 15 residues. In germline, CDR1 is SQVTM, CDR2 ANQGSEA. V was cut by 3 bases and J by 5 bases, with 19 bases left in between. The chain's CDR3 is CSVESAGGAWETQYF. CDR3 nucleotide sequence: TGCAGCGTTGAGTCTGCTGGGGGGGCCTGGGAGACCCAGTACTTC.

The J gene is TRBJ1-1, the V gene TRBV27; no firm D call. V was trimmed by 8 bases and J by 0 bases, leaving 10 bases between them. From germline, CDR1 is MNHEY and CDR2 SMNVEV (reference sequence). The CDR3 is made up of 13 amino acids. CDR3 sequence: CASGEPMNTEAFF. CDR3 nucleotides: TGTGCCAGCGGGGAACCTATGAACACTGAAGCTTTCTTT.

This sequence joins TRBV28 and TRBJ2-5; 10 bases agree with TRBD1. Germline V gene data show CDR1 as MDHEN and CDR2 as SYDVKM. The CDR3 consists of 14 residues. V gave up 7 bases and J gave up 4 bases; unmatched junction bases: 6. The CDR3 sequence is CASTPGQGLETQYF. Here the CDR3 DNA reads TGTGCCAGCACCCCGGGACAGGGGCTAGAGACCCAGTACTTC.

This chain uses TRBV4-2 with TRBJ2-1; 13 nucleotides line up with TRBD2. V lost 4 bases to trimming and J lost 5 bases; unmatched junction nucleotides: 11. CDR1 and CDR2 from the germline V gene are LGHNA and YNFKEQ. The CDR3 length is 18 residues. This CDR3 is CASSRGLAGATSHNEQFF. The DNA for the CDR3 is TGTGCCAGCAGCCGCGGACTAGCGGGGGCAACCTCTCACAATGAGCAGTTCTTC.

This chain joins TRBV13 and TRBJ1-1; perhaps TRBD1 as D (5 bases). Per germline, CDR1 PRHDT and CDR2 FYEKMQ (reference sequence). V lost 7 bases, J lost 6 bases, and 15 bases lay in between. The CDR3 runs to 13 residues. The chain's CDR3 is CASKPGERAEAFF. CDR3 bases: TGTGCCAGCAAACCGGGGGAAAGGGCTGAAGCTTTCTTT.

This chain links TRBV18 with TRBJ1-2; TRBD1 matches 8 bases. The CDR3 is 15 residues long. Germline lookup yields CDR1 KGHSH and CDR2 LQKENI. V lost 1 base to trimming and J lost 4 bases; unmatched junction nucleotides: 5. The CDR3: CASSPQGQEAYGYTF. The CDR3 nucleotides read TGTGCCAGCTCACCACAGGGACAGGAGGCCTATGGCTACACCTTC.

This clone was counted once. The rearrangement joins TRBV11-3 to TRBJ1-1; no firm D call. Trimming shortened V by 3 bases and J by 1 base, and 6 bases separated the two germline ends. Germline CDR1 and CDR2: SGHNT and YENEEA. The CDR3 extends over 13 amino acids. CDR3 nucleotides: TGTGCCAGCAGCTTTCCACAGAACACTGAAGCTTTCTTT. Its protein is CASSFPQNTEAFF.

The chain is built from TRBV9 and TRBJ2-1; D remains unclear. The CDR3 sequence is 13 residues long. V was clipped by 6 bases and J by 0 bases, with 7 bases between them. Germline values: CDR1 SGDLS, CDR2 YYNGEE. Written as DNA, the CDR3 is TGTGCCAGCATCCCTGGCTCCTACAATGAGCAGTTCTTC. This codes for CASIPGSYNEQFF.

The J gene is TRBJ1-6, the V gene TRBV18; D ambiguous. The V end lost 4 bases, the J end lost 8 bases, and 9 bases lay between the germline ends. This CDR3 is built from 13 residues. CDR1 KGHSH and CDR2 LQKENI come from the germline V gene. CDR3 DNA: TGTGCCAGCTCACGGGGAACTGATTCACCCCTCCACTTT. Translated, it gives CASSRGTDSPLHF.

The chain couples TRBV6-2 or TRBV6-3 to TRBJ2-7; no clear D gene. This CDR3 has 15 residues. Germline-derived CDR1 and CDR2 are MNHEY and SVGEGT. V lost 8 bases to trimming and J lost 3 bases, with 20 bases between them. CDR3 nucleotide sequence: TGTGCCAGCGGCCGGCCTTCAGGAGAACACTACGAGCAGTACTTC. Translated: CASGRPSGEHYEQYF.

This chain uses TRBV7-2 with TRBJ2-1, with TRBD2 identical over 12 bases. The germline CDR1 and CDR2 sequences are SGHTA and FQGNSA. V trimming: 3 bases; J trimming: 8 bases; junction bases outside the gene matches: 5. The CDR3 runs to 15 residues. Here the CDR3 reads CASSFRLAGVYEQFF. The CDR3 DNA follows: TGTGCCAGCAGCTTTAGACTAGCGGGAGTTTATGAGCAGTTCTTC.

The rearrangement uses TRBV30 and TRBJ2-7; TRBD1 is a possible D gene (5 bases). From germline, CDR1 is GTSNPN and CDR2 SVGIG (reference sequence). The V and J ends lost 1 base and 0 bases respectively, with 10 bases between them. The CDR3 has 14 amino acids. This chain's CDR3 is CAWSEGPYSYEQYF. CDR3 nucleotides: TGTGCCTGGAGTGAGGGGCCCTACTCCTACGAGCAGTACTTC. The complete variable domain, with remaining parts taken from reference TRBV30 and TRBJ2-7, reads SQTIHQWPATLVQPVGSPLSLECTVEGTSNPNLYWYRQAAGRGLQLLFYSVGIGQISSEVPQNLSASRPQDRQFILSSKKLLLSDSGFYLCAWSEGPYSYEQYFGPGTRLTVT.

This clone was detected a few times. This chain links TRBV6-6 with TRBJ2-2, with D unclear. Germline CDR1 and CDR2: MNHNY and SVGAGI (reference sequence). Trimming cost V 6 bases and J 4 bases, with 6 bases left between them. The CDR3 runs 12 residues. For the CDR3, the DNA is TGTGCCAGCAGACTCCCCACCGGGGAGCTGTTTTTT. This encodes CASRLPTGELFF.

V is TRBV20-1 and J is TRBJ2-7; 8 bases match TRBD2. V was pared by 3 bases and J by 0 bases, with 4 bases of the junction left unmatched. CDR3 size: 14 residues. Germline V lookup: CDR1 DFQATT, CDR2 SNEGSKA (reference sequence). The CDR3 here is CSASESGSSYEQYF. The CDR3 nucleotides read TGCAGTGCTAGTGAGAGCGGGAGCTCCTACGAGCAGTACTTC.

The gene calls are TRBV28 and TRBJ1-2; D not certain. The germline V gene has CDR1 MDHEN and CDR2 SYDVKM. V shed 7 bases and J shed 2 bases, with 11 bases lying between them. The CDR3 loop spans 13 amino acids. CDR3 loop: CASTLARNYGYTF. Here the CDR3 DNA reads TGTGCCAGCACCCTGGCCAGGAACTATGGCTACACCTTC.

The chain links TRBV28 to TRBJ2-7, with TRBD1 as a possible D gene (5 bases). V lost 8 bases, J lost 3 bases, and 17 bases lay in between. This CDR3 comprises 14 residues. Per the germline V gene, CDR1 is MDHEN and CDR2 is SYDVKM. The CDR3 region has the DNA TGTGCCAGCTGCTTAGCACAGGCGAACTACGAGCAGTACTTC. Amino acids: CASCLAQANYEQYF.

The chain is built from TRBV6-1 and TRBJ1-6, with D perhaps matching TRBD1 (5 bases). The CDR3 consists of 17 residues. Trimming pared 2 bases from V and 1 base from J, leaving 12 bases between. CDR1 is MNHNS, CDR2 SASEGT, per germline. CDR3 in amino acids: CASSEFGGRSYNSPLHF. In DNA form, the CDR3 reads TGTGCCAGCAGTGAATTTGGGGGAAGGTCCTATAATTCACCCCTCCACTTT.

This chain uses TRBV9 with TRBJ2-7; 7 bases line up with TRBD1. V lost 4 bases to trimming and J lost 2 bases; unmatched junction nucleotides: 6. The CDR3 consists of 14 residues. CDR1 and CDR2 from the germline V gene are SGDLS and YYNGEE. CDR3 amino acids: CASSPWQGAYEQYF. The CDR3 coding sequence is TGTGCCAGCAGCCCCTGGCAGGGGGCCTACGAGCAGTACTTC.

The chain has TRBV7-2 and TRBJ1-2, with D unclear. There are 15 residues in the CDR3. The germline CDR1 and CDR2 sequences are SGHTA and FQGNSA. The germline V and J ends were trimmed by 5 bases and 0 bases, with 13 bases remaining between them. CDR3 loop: CASSLNWQANYGYTF. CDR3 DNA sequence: TGTGCCAGCAGCCTAAATTGGCAGGCTAACTATGGCTACACCTTC.

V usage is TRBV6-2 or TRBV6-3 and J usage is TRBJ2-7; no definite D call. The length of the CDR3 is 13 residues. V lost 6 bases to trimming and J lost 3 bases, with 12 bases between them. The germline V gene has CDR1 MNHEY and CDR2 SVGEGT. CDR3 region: CASSRPPSYEQYF. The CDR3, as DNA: TGTGCCAGCAGCCGCCCCCCAAGCTACGAGCAGTACTTC.

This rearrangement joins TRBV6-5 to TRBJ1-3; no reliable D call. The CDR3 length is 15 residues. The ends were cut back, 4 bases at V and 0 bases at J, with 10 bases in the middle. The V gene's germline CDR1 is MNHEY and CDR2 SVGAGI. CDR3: CASSSPVDSGNTIYF. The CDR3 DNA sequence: TGTGCCAGCAGTTCCCCAGTTGACTCTGGAAACACCATATATTTT.

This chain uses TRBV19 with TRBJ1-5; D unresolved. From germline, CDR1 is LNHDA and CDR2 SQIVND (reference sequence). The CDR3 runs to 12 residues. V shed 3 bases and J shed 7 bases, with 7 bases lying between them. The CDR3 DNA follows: TGTGCCAGTAGTATTGGGTTACAGCCCCAGCATTTT. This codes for CASSIGLQPQHF.